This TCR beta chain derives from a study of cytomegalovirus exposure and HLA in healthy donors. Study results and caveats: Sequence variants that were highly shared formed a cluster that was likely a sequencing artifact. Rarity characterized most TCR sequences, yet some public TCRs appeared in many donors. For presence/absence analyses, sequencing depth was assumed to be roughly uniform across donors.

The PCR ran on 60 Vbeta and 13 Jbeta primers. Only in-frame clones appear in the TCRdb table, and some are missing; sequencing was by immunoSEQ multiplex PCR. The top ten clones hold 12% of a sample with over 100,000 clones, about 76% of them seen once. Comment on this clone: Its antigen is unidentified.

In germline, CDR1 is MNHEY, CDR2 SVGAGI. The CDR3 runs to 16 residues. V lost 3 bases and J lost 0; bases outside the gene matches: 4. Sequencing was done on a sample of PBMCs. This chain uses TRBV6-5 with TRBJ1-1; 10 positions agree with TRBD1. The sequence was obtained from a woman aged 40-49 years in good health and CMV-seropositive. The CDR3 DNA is TGTGCCAGCAGTTATACCGGGACAGGGGTGAACACTGAAGCTTTCTTT. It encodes CASSYTGTGVNTEAFF.